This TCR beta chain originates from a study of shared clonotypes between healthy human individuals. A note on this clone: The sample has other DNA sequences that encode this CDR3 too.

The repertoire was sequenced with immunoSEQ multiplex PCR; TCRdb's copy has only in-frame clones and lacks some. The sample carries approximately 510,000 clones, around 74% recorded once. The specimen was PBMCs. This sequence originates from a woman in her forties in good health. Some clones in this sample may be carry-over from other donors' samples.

The CDR3 DNA reads as TGTGCCAGCAGCTTAGATCGTGGCACCGGGGAGCTGTTTTTT. Its translation is CASSLDRGTGELFF. The rearrangement uses TRBV11-3 and TRBJ2-2; no reliable D call. V lost 0 bases and J 4 bases, leaving 6 bases between the germline ends. The germline gives CDR1 SGHNT, CDR2 YENEEA. CDR3 length: 14 amino acids.